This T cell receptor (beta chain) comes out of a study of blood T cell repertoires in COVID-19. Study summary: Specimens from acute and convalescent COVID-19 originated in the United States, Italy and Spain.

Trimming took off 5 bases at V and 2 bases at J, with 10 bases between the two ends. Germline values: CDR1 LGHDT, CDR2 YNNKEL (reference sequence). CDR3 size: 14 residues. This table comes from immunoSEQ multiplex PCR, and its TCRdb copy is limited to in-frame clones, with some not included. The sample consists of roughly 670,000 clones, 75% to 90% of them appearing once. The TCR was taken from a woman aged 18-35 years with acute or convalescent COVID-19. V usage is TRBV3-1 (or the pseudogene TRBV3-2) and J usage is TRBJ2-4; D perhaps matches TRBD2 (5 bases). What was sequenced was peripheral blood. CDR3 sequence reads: CASSDTRSKNIQYF. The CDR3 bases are TGTGCCAGCAGCGACACTAGGTCCAAAAACATTCAGTACTTC.